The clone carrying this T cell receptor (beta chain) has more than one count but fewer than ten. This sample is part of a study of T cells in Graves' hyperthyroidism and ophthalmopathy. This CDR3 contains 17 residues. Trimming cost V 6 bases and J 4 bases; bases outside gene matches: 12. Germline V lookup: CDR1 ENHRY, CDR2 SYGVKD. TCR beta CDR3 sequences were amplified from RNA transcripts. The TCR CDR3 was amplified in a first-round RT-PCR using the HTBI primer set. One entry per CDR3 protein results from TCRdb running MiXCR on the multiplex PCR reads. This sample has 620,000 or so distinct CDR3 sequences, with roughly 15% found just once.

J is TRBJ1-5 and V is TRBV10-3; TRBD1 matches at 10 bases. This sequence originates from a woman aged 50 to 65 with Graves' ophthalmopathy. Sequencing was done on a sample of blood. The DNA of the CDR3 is TGTGCCATCAGCCCCGGGACAGGGGTATCGGGGAATCAGCCCCAGCATTTT. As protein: CAISPGTGVSGNQPQHF.